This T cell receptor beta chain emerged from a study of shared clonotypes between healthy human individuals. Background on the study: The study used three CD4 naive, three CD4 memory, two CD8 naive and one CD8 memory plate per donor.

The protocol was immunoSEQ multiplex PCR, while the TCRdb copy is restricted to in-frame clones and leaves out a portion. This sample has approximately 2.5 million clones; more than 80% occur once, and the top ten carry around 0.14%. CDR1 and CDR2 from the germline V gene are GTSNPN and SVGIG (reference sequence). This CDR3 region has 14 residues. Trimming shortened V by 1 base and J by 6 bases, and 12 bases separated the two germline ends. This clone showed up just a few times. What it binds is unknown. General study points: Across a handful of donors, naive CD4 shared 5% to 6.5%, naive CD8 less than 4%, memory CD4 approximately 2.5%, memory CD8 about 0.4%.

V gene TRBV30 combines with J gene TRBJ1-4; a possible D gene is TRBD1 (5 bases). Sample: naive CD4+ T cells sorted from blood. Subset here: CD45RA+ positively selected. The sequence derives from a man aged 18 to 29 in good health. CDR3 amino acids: CAWSGRGSYEKLFF. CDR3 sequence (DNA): TGTGCCTGGAGTGGGCGGGGGTCTTATGAAAAACTGTTTTTT. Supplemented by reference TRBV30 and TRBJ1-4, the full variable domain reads SQTIHQWPATLVQPVGSPLSLECTVEGTSNPNLYWYRQAAGRGLQLLFYSVGIGQISSEVPQNLSASRPQDRQFILSSKKLLLSDSGFYLCAWSGRGSYEKLFFGSGTQLSVL.